Listed below are T cell receptor beta chains from one sample, sequenced in a study of blood T cells in healthy people across ages. A single record per CDR3 protein comes from TCRdb applying MiXCR to the 5' RACE reads. This sample has 710,000 or so distinct CDR3 sequences, with 32% found just once. What was sequenced was blood. The receptor set was obtained from a woman older than 75 in good health. Each CDR3 is given with its conserved first and last residue. D genes are given only for firm matches. The listing skips clone size in some rows; elsewhere it reads once, few, many or a size class.

v_gene	j_gene	abundance	d_gene	CDR3aa	CDR3nt
TRBV4-1	TRBJ1-5	NA	NA	CASSQEDLRGGEDQPQHF	TGCGCCAGCAGCCAAGAAGACTTAAGGGGAGGGGAAGATCAGCCCCAGCATTTT
TRBV7-2	TRBJ1-1	NA	TRBD1	CASSPRRGRTEAFF	TGTGCCAGCAGCCCCCGGAGGGGGCGGACTGAAGCTTTCTTT
TRBV20-1	TRBJ1-2	NA	NA	CRATGGYGFTF	TGCAGGGCTACCGGGGGCTATGGCTTCACCTTC
TRBV6-6	TRBJ1-2	many	NA	CASFTRQGRKYGYTF	TGTGCCAGCTTTACCCGACAAGGGCGGAAATATGGCTACACCTTC
TRBV5-6	TRBJ2-7	NA	TRBD1	CASSGTGVVLYEQYF	TGTGCCAGCAGCGGGACAGGGGTTGTACTCTACGAGCAGTACTTC
TRBV28	TRBJ1-5	NA	TRBD1	CASSDTGGTQPQHF	TGTGCCAGCAGCGACACAGGGGGCACTCAGCCCCAGCATTTT
TRBV7-6	TRBJ2-7	NA	NA	CASSFKESSYEQYF	TGTGCCAGCAGCTTCAAGGAAAGCTCCTACGAGCAGTACTTC
TRBV12-3/TRBV12-4	TRBJ1-4	few	TRBD1	CTSRMTGISEKLFF	TGTACCAGCAGGATGACAGGGATAAGTGAAAAACTGTTTTTT
TRBV12-3/TRBV12-4	TRBJ2-7	many	TRBD1	CASSFGQVSYEQYF	TGTGCCAGCAGCTTCGGACAGGTTTCCTACGAGCAGTACTTC
TRBV5-6	TRBJ2-6	NA	TRBD2	CASSTGTSGGASGANVLTF	TGTGCCAGCAGCACCGGGACTAGCGGGGGGGCCTCTGGGGCCAACGTCCTGACTTTC
TRBV2	TRBJ2-7	many	NA	CASCFGGRVSEQYF	TGTGCCAGCTGCTTCGGGGGCAGGGTCAGCGAGCAGTACTTC
TRBV20-1	TRBJ2-3	many	TRBD2	CSARLAGGKTNTDTQYF	TGCAGTGCTAGACTAGCGGGGGGCAAAACTAACACAGATACGCAGTATTTT
TRBV5-1	TRBJ2-5	few	NA	CASSLGARGETQYF	TGCGCCAGCAGCTTGGGAGCCCGGGGCGAGACCCAGTACTTC
TRBV9	TRBJ2-7	NA	TRBD1	CASSVDRTGYEQYF	TGTGCCAGCAGCGTAGACCGGACAGGGTACGAGCAGTACTTC
TRBV28	TRBJ2-3	NA	TRBD1	CASTEDRESTGTQYF	TGTGCCAGCACCGAAGACAGGGAAAGCACAGGTACGCAGTATTTT
TRBV20-1	TRBJ2-5	many	NA	CSARDLLYQETQYF	TGCAGTGCTAGAGACCTTTTGTACCAAGAGACCCAGTACTTC